This T cell receptor (beta chain) was identified in a study of T cell repertoires in aging, cancer and after chemotherapy (dated by TCRdb to the late 2010s). Background for the entire study: Six donor age groups were covered, ranging from 30 or younger up to 70 or older, and each group contained at least three individuals. Paired pre- and post-chemotherapy samples in the solid tumor group came from brain tumor (glioblastoma) patients receiving temozolomide-based therapy. The full dataset contained several million TCR reads. To examine immunoaging and T cell reconstitution after chemotherapy, the study profiled TCR beta repertoires in peripheral blood from healthy donors and cancer patients. A cohort of 218 cancer patients (approximately 92 with hematological and approximately 120 with solid cancers) was assembled, and roughly 98 healthy donors were included as a reference group.

Including cysteine and phenylalanine, the CDR3 has 15 amino acids. Solely the CDR3 DNA is kept, with 45 bases framed from the first base. Trimming removed 3 bases from V and 7 bases from J, leaving 16 bases between the germline ends. CDR1 MNHEY and CDR2 SVGAGI were looked up in the germline V gene. Overall results and qualifications from the work: In healthy donors, the decline in TCR diversity with age was mainly due to loss of richness, whereas in cancer patients loss of evenness also played a role. In both cancer cohorts, median generation probability rose over the chemotherapy interval, which suggests that the repertoire was reconstituted through rebound thymic output. Compared with age-matched healthy donors, untreated patients with either hematological or solid cancers had significantly lower TCR diversity in the blood along with higher clonality. The authors noted that the repertoire data do not allow conclusions about immunological memory after chemotherapy.

Multiplex touch-down PCR with a mixed TRB-A/B primer pool was used to amplify rearranged TRB sequences covering the V, D and J segments. Illumina adapters and sample indices were added to the amplicons in two consecutive PCR reactions performed with Phusion HS II polymerase. Amplicons were gel-purified using the NucleoSpin Gel and PCR Clean-up kit and were subsequently checked with Qubit and an Agilent 2100 Bioanalyzer. Sequencing of libraries was carried out on an Illumina MiSeq in 600-cycle, single-indexed, paired-end runs. In the authors' own workflow: TRB sequences were processed with MiXCR versions 2.12 and 3.0.5. Each unique CDR3 nucleotide sequence was counted as one clone, and only productive sequences with at least two reads were retained. The repertoire metrics were Shannon diversity, evenness, clonality (calculated as one minus evenness), and diversity profiles parameterized by alpha from 0 to 5. Generation probabilities of clones in paired pre- and post-chemotherapy samples were computed with the IGoR algorithm. TCRdb trimmed the raw reads at Q25, called clones with MiXCR and kept productive beta chains. Each entry merges the rows of one CDR3 protein and shows their most common DNA and genes. TCRdb's processing, not the authors', yielded these V and J calls. The sample table contains about 2,000 distinct CDR3 sequences; only one count was recorded for around 60% of them. The ten largest clones represent just under 60% of the sample.

Concerning this clonotype: There is no known antigen for this receptor. Base qualities were left out, and no much larger clone turns up one base away.

TCR beta rearrangements were amplified from genomic DNA extracted from peripheral blood rather than from sorted cells or RNA. Sequencing was carried out using blood. This sequence was found in a human donor with a solid tumor. The receptor chain draws on TRBV6-5 and TRBJ2-1; matching of 6 bases hints at TRBD2 as the D gene. The DNA sequence follows: TGTGCCAGCAGTTATGAAGGAGGGCCCTCGAATGAGCAGTTCTTC. Its coded protein is CASSYEGGPSNEQFF.